The next 23 T cell receptor beta chains were all read from a single sample in a study of STAT5B mutations in CD4+ large granular lymphocyte leukemia. Sequenced by immunoSEQ multiplex PCR; TCRdb stores in-frame clones only, minus some. Of 7,600 or so clones listed, about 74% were seen once; the top ten hold roughly 66%. Material: PBMCs. The source of these receptors is a woman aged 55-69 years with CD4+ T-cell large granular lymphocyte leukemia.

This sequence joins TRBV30 and TRBJ1-1, with a weak D call TRBD1 (5 bases). Germline V gene data show CDR1 as GTSNPN and CDR2 as SVGIG (reference sequence). Trimming stripped 2 bases from V and 1 base from J, with 8 bases between. This CDR3 contains 13 residues. The CDR3 DNA sequence: TGTGCCTGGAGTTCCGACAGGAACACTGAAGCTTTCTTT. This encodes CAWSSDRNTEAFF. The variable domain in full, completed from reference TRBV30 and TRBJ1-1, reads SQTIHQWPATLVQPVGSPLSLECTVEGTSNPNLYWYRQAAGRGLQLLFYSVGIGQISSEVPQNLSASRPQDRQFILSSKKLLLSDSGFYLCAWSSDRNTEAFFGQGTRLTVV.

This rearrangement joins TRBV6-6 to TRBJ1-2, with 10 bases fitting TRBD1. The CDR3 consists of 13 residues. From germline, CDR1 is MNHNY and CDR2 SVGAGI (reference sequence). J was trimmed by 14 bases and V by 6 bases; bases with no gene match: 12. The CDR3 loop is CASRSGTGVSFTF. The CDR3 DNA reads as TGTGCCAGCAGGTCTGGGACAGGGGTCTCCTTTACCTTC.

The rearrangement links TRBV14 to TRBJ2-3; possibly TRBD1 or TRBD2 for D (5 bases each). The CDR3 sequence is 18 residues long. CDR1 is SGHDN, CDR2 FVKESK, per germline. The V end was cut by 4 bases, the J end by 0 bases, with 20 bases between. The CDR3 DNA follows: TGTGCCAGCAGCCCAGAGGGACCTTGGTGGACTAGCACAGATACGCAGTATTTT. It translates to CASSPEGPWWTSTDTQYF.

The J gene is TRBJ1-5, the V gene TRBV9; D ambiguous. The CDR3 contains 13 residues. The V gene's germline CDR1 is SGDLS and CDR2 YYNGEE. V was cut by 0 bases and J by 5 bases, with 6 bases left in between. The CDR3: CASSVGVDQPQHF. The DNA for the CDR3 is TGTGCCAGCAGCGTAGGGGTGGATCAGCCCCAGCATTTT.

This clone was counted once. The chain links TRBV27 to TRBJ2-6, with a possible D match to TRBD2 (7 bases). V was clipped by 5 bases and J by 0 bases, with 11 bases between them. CDR3 size: 16 residues. Germline CDR1 and CDR2: MNHEY and SMNVEV (reference sequence). The CDR3 DNA is TGTGCCAGCAGTGGGGGCGGGGGCTCTGGGGCCAACGTCCTGACTTTC. Residues: CASSGGGGSGANVLTF.

The chain carries TRBV7-2 and TRBJ2-5; TRBD2 agrees at 15 bases. Germline CDR1 and CDR2: SGHTA and FQGNSA. The CDR3 is 16 residues long. V dropped 5 bases and J dropped 4; count of bases not matched to a gene: 5. This chain's CDR3 is CASSPRTSGGGETQYF. In DNA, the CDR3 is TGTGCCAGCAGCCCCAGGACTAGCGGGGGGGGAGAGACCCAGTACTTC.

The rearrangement uses TRBV27 and TRBJ2-5; tentatively, D is TRBD2 (6 bases). This CDR3 has 16 residues. V lost 3 bases and J 4 bases, leaving 18 bases between the germline ends. Per germline, CDR1 MNHEY and CDR2 SMNVEV (reference sequence). This CDR3 is CASSFTPEGPLETQYF. The CDR3 DNA is TGTGCCAGCAGTTTTACGCCGGAGGGACCACTAGAGACCCAGTACTTC.

This clone was counted once. The J gene is TRBJ2-1, the V gene TRBV7-2; 10 nucleotides agree with TRBD1. The germline V gene encodes CDR1 SGHTA and CDR2 FQGNSA. After removal of 5 bases from V and 13 bases from J, the junction contained 14 bases not matched to a gene. The CDR3 is 15 amino acids. Here the CDR3 DNA reads TGTGCCAGCAGCCCCCCTGGGGACAGGGGAACCAAACAGTTCTTC. It is translated as CASSPPGDRGTKQFF.

V and J are TRBV2 and TRBJ1-2, with 7 bases lining up with TRBD1. The junction had 21 bases not matched to a gene; V was cut back by 7 bases and J by 4 bases. This CDR3 spans 18 amino acids. CDR1 SNHLY and CDR2 FYNNEI come from the germline V gene. CDR3 protein: CASMGTVRPAGRAYGYTF. The CDR3 region has the DNA TGTGCCAGCATGGGGACAGTGCGTCCTGCGGGGCGTGCCTATGGCTACACCTTC.

In its sample, this clone was seen a few times. The CDR3 bases are TGTGCCAGCAGTTGGGGTACAGGCTACGAGCAGTACTTC. It is translated as CASSWGTGYEQYF. V and J are TRBV6-5 and TRBJ2-7; D perhaps matches TRBD1 (5 bases). Per the germline V gene, CDR1 is MNHEY and CDR2 is SVGAGI. This CDR3 spans 13 amino acids. V lost 4 bases and J lost 3, with 10 bases in between.

This clone is labeled as medium-sized. The chain uses TRBV7-9 and TRBJ2-5, with D uncertain. In germline, CDR1 is SEHNR, CDR2 FQNEAQ (reference sequence). Trimming cost V 3 bases and J 3 bases, with 8 bases left between them. The CDR3 loop spans 13 amino acids. CDR3 bases: TGTGCCAGCAGCTTTGGTCGTGAAGAGACCCAGTACTTC. It yields the protein CASSFGREETQYF. Full variable domain (rest looked up from reference TRBV7-9 and TRBJ2-5): DTGVSQNPRHKITKRGQNVTFRCDPISEHNRLYWYRQTLGQGPEFLTYFQNEAQLEKSRLLSDRFSAERPKGSFSTLEIQRTEQGDSAMYLCASSFGREETQYFGPGTRLLVL.

The genes are TRBV28 and TRBJ1-2; 9 bases are a match to TRBD1. Germline CDR1 and CDR2: MDHEN and SYDVKM. The CDR3 spans 14 residues. Trimming took 5 bases from V and 7 from J; bases not matched to a gene: 8. CDR3 nucleotide sequence: TGTGCCAGCAGTGGGACAGGGAGGTCCACTGGCTACACCTTC. This sequence encodes CASSGTGRSTGYTF.

The chain uses TRBV5-1 and TRBJ1-3; 8 bases fit TRBD1. The CDR3 consists of 17 residues. V lost 3 bases and J lost 4; bases outside the gene matches: 12. Germline CDR1 and CDR2: SGHRS and YFSETQ. For the CDR3, the DNA is TGCGCCAGCAGCTCTCGTCCGGGACAGGTTCTCGGAAACACCATATATTTT. Residues: CASSSRPGQVLGNTIYF.

The chain couples TRBV7-2 to TRBJ1-5; D is perhaps TRBD1 (6 bases). Trimming took 1 base from V and 7 from J, leaving 14 bases between them. CDR3 length equals 15 residues. Germline assignment: CDR1 SGHTA and CDR2 FQGNSA. CDR3 sequence: CASSLERGGWQPQHF. The CDR3 bases are TGTGCCAGCAGCTTAGAGCGGGGGGGCTGGCAGCCCCAGCATTTT. Supplemented by reference TRBV7-2 and TRBJ1-5, the full variable domain reads GAGVSQSPSNKVTEKGKDVELRCDPISGHTALYWYRQSLGQGLEFLIYFQGNSAPDKSGLPSDRFSAERTGGSVSTLTIQRTQQEDSAVYLCASSLERGGWQPQHFGDGTRLSIL.

The CDR3 loop reads CASSSFSGQRQPQHF. The CDR3 region has the DNA TGTGCCAGCAGCTCATTTAGTGGGCAGCGTCAGCCCCAGCATTTT. The V gene is TRBV7-4, the J gene TRBJ1-5; D gene ambiguous. There are 15 residues in the CDR3. Trimming stripped 4 bases from V and 6 bases from J, with 16 bases between. The germline gives CDR1 SGHVT, CDR2 SQSDAQ.

The gene calls are TRBV7-9 and TRBJ2-5; possibly TRBD1 for D (5 bases). The CDR3 has 16 residues. With 4 bases removed from V and 5 bases from J, the gap between germline ends came to 20 bases. Germline values: CDR1 SEHNR, CDR2 FQNEAQ (reference sequence). As DNA, the CDR3 is TGTGCCAGCAGCTCATCAAACGGACCCTACAGGGAGACCCAGTACTTC. This gives the protein CASSSSNGPYRETQYF.

The J gene is TRBJ2-1, the V gene TRBV5-1; D is uncertain. The germline V gene encodes CDR1 SGHRS and CDR2 YFSETQ. V lost 1 base and J 9 bases, leaving 8 bases between the germline ends. This CDR3 has 12 residues. CDR3 amino acids: CASSLLDGEQFF. CDR3 sequence (DNA): TGCGCCAGCAGCTTGTTGGACGGTGAGCAGTTCTTC.

The chain carries TRBV5-8 and TRBJ2-7; 8 bases map to TRBD2. With 2 bases clipped from V and 0 bases from J, the junction kept 1 base outside the gene matches. The CDR3 length is 14 residues. Per the germline V gene, CDR1 is SGHTS and CDR2 is YDEGEE. As DNA, the CDR3 is TGTGCCAGCAGCTTCGGGGGGGACTCCTACGAGCAGTACTTC. Translation: CASSFGGDSYEQYF. The entire variable domain, with the rest obtained from reference TRBV5-8 and TRBJ2-7, is as follows: EAGVTQSPTHLIKTRGQQATLRCSPISGHTSVYWYQQALGLGLQFLLWYDEGEERNRGNFPPRFSGRQFPNYSSELNVNALELEDSALYLCASSFGGDSYEQYFGPGTRLTVT.

The rearrangement uses TRBV4-3 and TRBJ2-1, with 13 bases lining up with TRBD2. The CDR3 extends over 18 amino acids. V was clipped by 3 bases and J by 6 bases; unmatched bases: 11. Germline V gives CDR1 LGHNA, CDR2 YSLEER. The CDR3 sequence: CASSQTSGGPVAGNEQFF. CDR3 DNA: TGCGCCAGCAGCCAGACTAGCGGGGGGCCGGTAGCCGGCAATGAGCAGTTCTTC.

The chain recombines TRBV14 with TRBJ1-1; D is perhaps TRBD1 (6 bases). V was clipped by 4 bases and J by 1 base, with 25 bases between them. Germline CDR1 SGHDN, CDR2 FVKESK. This CDR3 has 19 amino acids. The CDR3 bases are TGTGCCAGCAGCCGACTCCCGGCAGGGGCCGCCATTGGGAACACTGAAGCTTTCTTT. Amino acids: CASSRLPAGAAIGNTEAFF.

The chain is built from TRBV7-2 and TRBJ1-2; D unresolved. This CDR3 has 14 residues. The germline V gene has CDR1 SGHTA and CDR2 FQGNSA. The V and J ends lost 0 bases and 4 bases respectively, with 9 bases between them. The CDR3 is CASSLASGSYGYTF. The CDR3 DNA sequence: TGTGCCAGCAGCTTAGCGTCGGGGAGCTATGGCTACACCTTC.

This sequence joins TRBV11-2 and TRBJ1-2; 9 bases are shared with TRBD1. Per germline, CDR1 SGHAT and CDR2 FQNNGV. With 5 bases clipped from V and 6 bases from J, the junction kept 10 bases outside the gene matches. CDR3 length: 15 residues. CDR3 in DNA: TGTGCCAGCAGCACGATACAGGGGGCAAGGGATGGCTACACCTTC. It codes for CASSTIQGARDGYTF.

This clone was detected only once. The genes are TRBV19 and TRBJ2-2; a weak D match, TRBD2 (6 bases). CDR1 is LNHDA and CDR2 is SQIVND in the germline V gene (reference sequence). V was shortened by 0 bases and J by 8 bases, with 7 bases between the two germline ends. The CDR3 length is 13 residues. CDR3 amino acids: CASSIEGRGELFF. CDR3 nucleotides: TGTGCCAGTAGTATAGAGGGGAGGGGGGAGCTGTTTTTT.